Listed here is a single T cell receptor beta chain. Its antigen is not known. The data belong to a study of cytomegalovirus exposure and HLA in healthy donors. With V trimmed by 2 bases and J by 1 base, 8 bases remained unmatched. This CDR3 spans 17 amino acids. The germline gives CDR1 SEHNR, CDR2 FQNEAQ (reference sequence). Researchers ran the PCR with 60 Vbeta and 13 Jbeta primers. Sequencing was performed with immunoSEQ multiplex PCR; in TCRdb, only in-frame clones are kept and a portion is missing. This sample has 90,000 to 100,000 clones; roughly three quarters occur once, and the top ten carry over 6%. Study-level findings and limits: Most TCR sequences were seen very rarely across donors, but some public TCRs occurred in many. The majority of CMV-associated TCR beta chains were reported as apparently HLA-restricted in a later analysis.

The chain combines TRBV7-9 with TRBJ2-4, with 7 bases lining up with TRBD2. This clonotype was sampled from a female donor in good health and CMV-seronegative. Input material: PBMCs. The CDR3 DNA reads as TGTGCCAGCAGCTTAAGGAGGGAGGGATTGGCCAAAAACATTCAGTACTTC. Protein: CASSLRREGLAKNIQYF.